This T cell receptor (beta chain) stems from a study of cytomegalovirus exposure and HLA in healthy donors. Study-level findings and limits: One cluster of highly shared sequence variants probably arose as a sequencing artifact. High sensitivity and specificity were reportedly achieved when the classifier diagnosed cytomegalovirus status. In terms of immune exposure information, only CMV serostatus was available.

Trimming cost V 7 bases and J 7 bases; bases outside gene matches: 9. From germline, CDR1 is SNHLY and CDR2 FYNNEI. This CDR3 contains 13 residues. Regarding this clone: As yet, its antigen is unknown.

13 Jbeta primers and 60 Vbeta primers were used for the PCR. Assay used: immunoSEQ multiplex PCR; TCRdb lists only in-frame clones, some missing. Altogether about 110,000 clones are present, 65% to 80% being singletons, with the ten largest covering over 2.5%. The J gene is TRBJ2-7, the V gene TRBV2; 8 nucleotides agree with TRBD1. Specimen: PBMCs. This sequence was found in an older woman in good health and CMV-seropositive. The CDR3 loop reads CASTEGQVKEQYF. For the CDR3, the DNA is TGTGCCAGCACCGAGGGACAGGTCAAGGAGCAGTACTTC. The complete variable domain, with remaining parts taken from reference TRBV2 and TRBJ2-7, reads EPEVTQTPSHQVTQMGQEVILRCVPISNHLYFYWYRQILGQKVEFLVSFYNNEISEKSEIFDDQFSVERPDGSNFTLKIRSTKLEDSAMYFCASTEGQVKEQYFGPGTRLTVT.